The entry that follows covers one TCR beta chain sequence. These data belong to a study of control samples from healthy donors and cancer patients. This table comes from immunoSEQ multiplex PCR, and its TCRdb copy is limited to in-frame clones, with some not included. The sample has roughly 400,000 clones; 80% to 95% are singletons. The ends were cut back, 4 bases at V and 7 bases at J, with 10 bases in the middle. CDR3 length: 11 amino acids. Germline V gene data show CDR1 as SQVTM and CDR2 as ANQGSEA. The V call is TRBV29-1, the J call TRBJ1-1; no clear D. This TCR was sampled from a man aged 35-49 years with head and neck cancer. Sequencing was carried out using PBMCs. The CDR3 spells CSVVLHLEAFF. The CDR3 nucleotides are TGCAGCGTTGTCCTGCACCTTGAAGCTTTCTTT.